This note documents a single T cell receptor (beta chain) sequence. Its target is not known. CD8 cells regarded as naive lacked CD45RO, were positively chosen for CCR7, and omitted terminally differentiated effector memory CD45RA+ cells. Donors, healthy HIV-negative adults, lacked recent acute infections or vaccinations. This specimen belongs to a study of shared clonotypes between healthy human individuals. Study background: Researchers assigned three CD4 naive, three CD4 memory, two CD8 naive and one CD8 memory plate to each donor. Broader study findings: Four donors held about 5% of naive CD4 clonotypes in common. Rarefaction gave evidence that sorted-subset sequencing remained incomplete despite large depth.

TCRdb's copy holds only in-frame clones and misses some; the assay was immunoSEQ multiplex PCR. The sample includes over 2,000,000 clones, around 93% of them seen just once. Looked up from germline, CDR1 is SGHAT and CDR2 is FQNNGV. Trimming stripped 4 bases from V and 4 bases from J, with 16 bases between. CDR3 length: 16 amino acids. The sample was naive CD8+ T cells from PBMCs. The V and J genes are TRBV11-2 and TRBJ2-2, with D perhaps matching TRBD2 (5 bases). The TCR was taken from a man younger than 35 in good health. Some clones in this sample may be carry-over from other donors' samples. CDR3 DNA sequence: TGTGCCAGCAGCTCAGATGGCGGGTTAGGCACCGGGGAGCTGTTTTTT. Translating it yields CASSSDGGLGTGELFF.